The T cell receptor (beta chain) under discussion was sequenced for a study of OX40 agonist ivuxolimab in advanced cancers. Here immunoSEQ multiplex PCR was the method, and the copy in TCRdb shows in-frame clones only, minus some. Of tens of thousands of clones in the sample, around 90% were seen once. The clonotype was recovered from an adult with an advanced solid tumor such as melanoma, head and neck, liver or kidney cancer. The material was CD4+ or CD8+ T cells sorted from blood, obtained in a trial of the OX40 agonist ivuxolimab.

The CDR3 DNA is TGTGCCAGCAGTTTTCCGGGACAGGGGTATGAGCAGTTCTTC. Residues: CASSFPGQGYEQFF. The chain joins TRBV6-6 to TRBJ2-1; 10 bases match TRBD1. CDR1 MNHNY and CDR2 SVGAGI come from the germline V gene (reference sequence). V lost 4 bases to trimming and J lost 8 bases; unmatched junction nucleotides: 5. The CDR3 is 14 amino acids.